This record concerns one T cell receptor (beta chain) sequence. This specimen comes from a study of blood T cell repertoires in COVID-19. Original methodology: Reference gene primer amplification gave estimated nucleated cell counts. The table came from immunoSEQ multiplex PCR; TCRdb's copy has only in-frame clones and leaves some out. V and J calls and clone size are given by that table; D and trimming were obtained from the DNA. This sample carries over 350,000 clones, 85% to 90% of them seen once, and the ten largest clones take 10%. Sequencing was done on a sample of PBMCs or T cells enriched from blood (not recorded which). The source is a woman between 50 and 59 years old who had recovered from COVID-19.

Written as DNA, the CDR3 is TGTGCCAGCAGCTTGGCTGATACGCAGTATTTT. Translated, it gives CASSLADTQYF. The gene calls are TRBV7-9 and TRBJ2-3; D is uncertain. This CDR3 has 11 residues. The V and J ends lost 3 bases and 6 bases respectively, with 4 bases between them. CDR1 is SEHNR, CDR2 FQNEAQ, per germline (reference sequence).